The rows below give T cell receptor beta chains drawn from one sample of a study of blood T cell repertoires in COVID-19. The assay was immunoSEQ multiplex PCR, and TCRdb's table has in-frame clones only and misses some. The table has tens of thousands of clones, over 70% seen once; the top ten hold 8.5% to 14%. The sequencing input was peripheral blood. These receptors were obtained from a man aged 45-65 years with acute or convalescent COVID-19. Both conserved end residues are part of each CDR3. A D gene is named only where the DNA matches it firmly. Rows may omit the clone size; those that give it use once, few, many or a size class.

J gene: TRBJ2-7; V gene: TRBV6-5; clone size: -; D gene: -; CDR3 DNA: TGTGCCAGCAACCAAGGGGGTAACTACGAGCAGTACTTC; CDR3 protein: CASNQGGNYEQYF
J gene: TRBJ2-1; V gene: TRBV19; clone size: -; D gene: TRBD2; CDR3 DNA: TGTGCCAGTAGTATAGGGAGACTAGCGGGGGAGGAGCAGTTCTTC; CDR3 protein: CASSIGRLAGEEQFF
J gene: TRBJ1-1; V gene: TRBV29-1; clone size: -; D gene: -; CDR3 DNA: TGCAGCGGGGTGGGGGGATACACTGAAGCTTTCTTT; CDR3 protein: CSGVGGYTEAFF
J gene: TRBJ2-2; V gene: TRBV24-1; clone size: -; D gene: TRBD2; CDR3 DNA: TGTGCCACGCGGTCGGGAGGCCGGGAGCTGTTTTTT; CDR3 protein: CATRSGGRELFF
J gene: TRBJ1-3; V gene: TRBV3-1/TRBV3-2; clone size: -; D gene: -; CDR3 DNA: TGTGCCAGCAGCCAAGTAACAAGGGGCTCTGGAAACACCATATATTTT; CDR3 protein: CASSQVTRGSGNTIYF
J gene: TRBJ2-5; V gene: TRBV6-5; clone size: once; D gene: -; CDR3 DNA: TGTGCCAGCAGTCTTCTTTCAGGGGGGAGGGAGACCCAGTACTTC; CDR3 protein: CASSLLSGGRETQYF
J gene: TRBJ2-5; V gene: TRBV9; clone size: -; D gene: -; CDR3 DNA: TGTGCCAGCAGCGTAGGCCCAGGTGAAGAGACCCAGTACTTC; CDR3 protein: CASSVGPGEETQYF
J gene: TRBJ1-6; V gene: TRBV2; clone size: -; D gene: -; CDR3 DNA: TGTGCCAGCAGCATAATAGATAATTCACCCCTCCACTTT; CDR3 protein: CASSIIDNSPLHF
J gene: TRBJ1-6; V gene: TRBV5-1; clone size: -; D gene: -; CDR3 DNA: TGCGCCAGCAGCTTGACAGGTCCAAATTCACCCCTCCACTTT; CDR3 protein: CASSLTGPNSPLHF
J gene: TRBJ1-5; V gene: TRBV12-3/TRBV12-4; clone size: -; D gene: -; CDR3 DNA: TGTGCCAGCAGTTTATACAGTCAGCCCCAGCATTTT; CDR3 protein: CASSLYSQPQHF
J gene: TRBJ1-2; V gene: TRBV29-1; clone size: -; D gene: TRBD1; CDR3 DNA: TGCAGCGTCATAACCGGGACAGGGATGAGTGGCTACACCTTC; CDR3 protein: CSVITGTGMSGYTF
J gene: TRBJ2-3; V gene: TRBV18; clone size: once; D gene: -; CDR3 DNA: TGTGCCAGCTCACCACTTCAGAGCACAGATACGCAGTATTTT; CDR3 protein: CASSPLQSTDTQYF
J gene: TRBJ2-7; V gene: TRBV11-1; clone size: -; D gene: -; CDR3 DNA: TGTGCCAGCAGCTTAGGCGTAACCTACGAGCAGTACTTC; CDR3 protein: CASSLGVTYEQYF
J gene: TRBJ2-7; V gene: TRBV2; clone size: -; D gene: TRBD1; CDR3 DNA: TGTGCCAGCAGTGAAGCGCTTTTTCGGGACAGGGACTACGAGCAGTACTTC; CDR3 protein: CASSEALFRDRDYEQYF
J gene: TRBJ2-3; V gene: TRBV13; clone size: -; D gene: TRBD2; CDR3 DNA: TGTGCCAGCAGCTCCTGGGGGGGTGATACGCAGTATTTT; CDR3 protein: CASSSWGGDTQYF
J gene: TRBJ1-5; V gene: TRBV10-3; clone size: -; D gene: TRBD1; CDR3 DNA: TGTGCCATCAGACAGGGGCTTGGCAATCAGCCCCAGCATTTT; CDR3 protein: CAIRQGLGNQPQHF
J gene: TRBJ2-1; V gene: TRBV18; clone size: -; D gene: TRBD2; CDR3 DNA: TGTGCCAGCTTCGGACTAGCGGGAGGTAATGAGCAGTTCTTC; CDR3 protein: CASFGLAGGNEQFF
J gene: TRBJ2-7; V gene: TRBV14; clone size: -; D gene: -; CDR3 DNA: TGTGCCAGCAGCCAATCGTCCCTTCGGTACTTC; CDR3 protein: CASSQSSLRYF
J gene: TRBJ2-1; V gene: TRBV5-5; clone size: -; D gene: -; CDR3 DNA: TGTGCCAGCAGCTTGGAGGCAGGAGAGCAGTTCTTC; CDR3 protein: CASSLEAGEQFF
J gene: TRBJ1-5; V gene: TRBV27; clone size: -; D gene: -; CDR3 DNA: TGTGCCAGCAGTCCCGTGGCTAGCAATCAGCCCCAGCATTTT; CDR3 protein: CASSPVASNQPQHF
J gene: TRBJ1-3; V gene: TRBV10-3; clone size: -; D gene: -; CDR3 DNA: TGTGCCATCAGTGAGTCGCGATCTCCCGGCGGGCGAAACACCATATATTTT; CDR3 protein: CAISESRSPGGRNTIYF
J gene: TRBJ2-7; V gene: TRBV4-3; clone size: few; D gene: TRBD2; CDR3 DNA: TGCGCCAGCAGCCAAGAGGTTCCAGCGGGGACCTACGAGCAGTACTTC; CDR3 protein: CASSQEVPAGTYEQYF
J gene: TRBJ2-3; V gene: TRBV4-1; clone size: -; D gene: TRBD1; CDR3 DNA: TGCGCCAGCAGCCGCACCGGGGACACAGGGGGGATTATAGATACGCAGTATTTT; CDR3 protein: CASSRTGDTGGIIDTQYF
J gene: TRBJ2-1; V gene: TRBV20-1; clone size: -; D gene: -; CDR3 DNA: TGCAGTGCTAGTTTTGGGAGGCAGGCCAATGAGCAGTTCTTC; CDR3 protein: CSASFGRQANEQFF
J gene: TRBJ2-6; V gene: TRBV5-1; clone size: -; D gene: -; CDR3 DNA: TGCGCCAGCAGCCTTCCGGGTAACTCTGGGGCCAACGTCCTGACTTTC; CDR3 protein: CASSLPGNSGANVLTF
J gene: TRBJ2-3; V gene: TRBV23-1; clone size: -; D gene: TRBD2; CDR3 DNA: TGCGCCAGCAGTCAATCGACTAGCGGGGGGGCTGTACGGGGTCCCACAGATACGCAGTATTTT; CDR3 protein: CASSQSTSGGAVRGPTDTQYF
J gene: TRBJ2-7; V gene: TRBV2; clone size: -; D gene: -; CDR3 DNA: TGTGCCAGCAGAGGCCCGGGACACCCCTACGAGCAGTACTTC; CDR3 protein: CASRGPGHPYEQYF
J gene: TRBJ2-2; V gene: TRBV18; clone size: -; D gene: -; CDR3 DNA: TGTGCCAGCTCACCACAGGGGTACACCGGGGAGCTGTTTTTT; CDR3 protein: CASSPQGYTGELFF
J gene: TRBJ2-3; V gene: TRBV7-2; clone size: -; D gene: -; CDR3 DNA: TGTGCCAGCAGCTTAGCCCGGACAGATACGCAGTATTTT; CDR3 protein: CASSLARTDTQYF
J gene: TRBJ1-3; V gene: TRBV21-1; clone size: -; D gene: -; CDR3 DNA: TGTGCCAGCAGCAAAGACAAAACCGTCAGTTTT; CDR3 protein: CASSKDKTVSF
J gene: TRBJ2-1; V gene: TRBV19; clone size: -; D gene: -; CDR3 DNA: TGTGCCAGTAGTATCCTGTCAGGGTGGATCTACAATGAGCAGTTCTTC; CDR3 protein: CASSILSGWIYNEQFF
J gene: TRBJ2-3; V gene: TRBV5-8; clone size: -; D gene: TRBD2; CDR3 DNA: TGTGCCAGCAGCTGGACTAGCGGGAGTATGACAGATACGCAGTATTTT; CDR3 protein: CASSWTSGSMTDTQYF
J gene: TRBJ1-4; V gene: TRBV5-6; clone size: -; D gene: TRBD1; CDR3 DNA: TGTGCCAGCAGCTTAGGGACAGCTAATGAAAAACTGTTTTTT; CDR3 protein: CASSLGTANEKLFF
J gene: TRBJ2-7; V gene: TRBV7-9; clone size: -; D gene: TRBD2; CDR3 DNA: TGTGCCAGCAGCCGCCGGGGACTAGCGGGAGGACCTCCCTACGAGCAGTACTTC; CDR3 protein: CASSRRGLAGGPPYEQYF
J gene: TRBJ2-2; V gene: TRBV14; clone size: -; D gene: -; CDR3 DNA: TGTGCCAGCAGCCAAGTAGGTACTGGGGACACGAACACCGGGGAGCTGTTTTTT; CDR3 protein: CASSQVGTGDTNTGELFF
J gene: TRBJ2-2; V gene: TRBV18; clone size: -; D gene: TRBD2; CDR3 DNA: TGTGCCAGCTCACGGACTAGCGGGAACAACGGGGAGCTGTTTTTT; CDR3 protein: CASSRTSGNNGELFF
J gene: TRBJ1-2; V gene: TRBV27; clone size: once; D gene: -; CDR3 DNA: TGTGCCAGCAGTGGTCAGGTTGGGGGCTACACCTTC; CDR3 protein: CASSGQVGGYTF
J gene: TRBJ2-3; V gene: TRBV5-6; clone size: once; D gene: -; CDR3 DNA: TGTGCCAGCCGGGTCCCCGGTACAGATACGCAGTATTTT; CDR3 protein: CASRVPGTDTQYF